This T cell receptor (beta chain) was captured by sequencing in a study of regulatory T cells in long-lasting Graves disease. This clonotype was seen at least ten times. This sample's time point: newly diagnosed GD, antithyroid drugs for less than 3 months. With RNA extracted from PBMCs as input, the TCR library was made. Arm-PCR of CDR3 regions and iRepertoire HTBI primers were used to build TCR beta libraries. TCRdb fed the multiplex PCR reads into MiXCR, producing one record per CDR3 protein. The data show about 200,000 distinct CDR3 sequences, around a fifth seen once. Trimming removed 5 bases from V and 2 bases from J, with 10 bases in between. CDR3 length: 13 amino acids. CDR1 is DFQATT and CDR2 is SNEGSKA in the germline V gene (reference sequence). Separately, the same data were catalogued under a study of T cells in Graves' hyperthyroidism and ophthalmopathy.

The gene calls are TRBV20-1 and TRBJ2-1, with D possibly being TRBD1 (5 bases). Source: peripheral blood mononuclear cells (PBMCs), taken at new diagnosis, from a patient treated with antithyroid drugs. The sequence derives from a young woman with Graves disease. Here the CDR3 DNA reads TGCAGTGCTGCCCGGACAACCTACAATGAGCAGTTCTTC. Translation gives CSAARTTYNEQFF.